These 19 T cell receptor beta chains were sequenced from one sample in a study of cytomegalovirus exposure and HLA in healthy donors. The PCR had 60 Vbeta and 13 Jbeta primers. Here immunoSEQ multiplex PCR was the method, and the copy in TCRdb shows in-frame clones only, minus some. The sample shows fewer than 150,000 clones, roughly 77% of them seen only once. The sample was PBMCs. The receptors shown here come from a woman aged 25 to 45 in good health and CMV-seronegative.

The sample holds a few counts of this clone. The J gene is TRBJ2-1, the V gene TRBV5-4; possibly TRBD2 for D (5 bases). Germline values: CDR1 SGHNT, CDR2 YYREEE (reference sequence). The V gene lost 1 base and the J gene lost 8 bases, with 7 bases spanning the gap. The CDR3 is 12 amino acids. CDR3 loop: CASSLPGDEQFF. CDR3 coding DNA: TGTGCCAGCAGCTTGCCCGGGGATGAGCAGTTCTTC.

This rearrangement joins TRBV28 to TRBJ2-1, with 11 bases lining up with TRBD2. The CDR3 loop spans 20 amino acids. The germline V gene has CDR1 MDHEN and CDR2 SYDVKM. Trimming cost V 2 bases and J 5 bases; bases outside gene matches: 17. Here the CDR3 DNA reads TGTGCCAGCAGTTTAAGGGTACTAGCGGGAGCTGGGGGGTGGGACAATGAGCAGTTCTTC. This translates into CASSLRVLAGAGGWDNEQFF.

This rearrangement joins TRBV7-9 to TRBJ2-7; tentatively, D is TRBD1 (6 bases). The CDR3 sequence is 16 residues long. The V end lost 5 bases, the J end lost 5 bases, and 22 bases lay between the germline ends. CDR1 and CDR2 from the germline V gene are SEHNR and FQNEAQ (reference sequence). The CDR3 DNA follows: TGTGCCAGCAGCCACGCCGGAGAGGCAGGGGACCACGAGCAGTACGTC. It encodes CASSHAGEAGDHEQYV.

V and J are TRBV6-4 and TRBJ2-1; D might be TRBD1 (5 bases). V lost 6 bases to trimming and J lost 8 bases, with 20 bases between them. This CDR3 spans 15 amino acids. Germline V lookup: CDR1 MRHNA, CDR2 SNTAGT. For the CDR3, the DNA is TGTGCCAGCAGCCTGGATCTAGGGGTTGGCTATGAGCAGTTCTTC. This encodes CASSLDLGVGYEQFF.

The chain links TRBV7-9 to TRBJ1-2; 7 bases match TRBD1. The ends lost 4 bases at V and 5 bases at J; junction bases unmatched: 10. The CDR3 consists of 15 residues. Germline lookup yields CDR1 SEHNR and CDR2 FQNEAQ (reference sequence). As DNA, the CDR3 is TGTGCCAGCAGCTCAACAGGGGAGTTCCGATATGGCTACACCTTC. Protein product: CASSSTGEFRYGYTF.

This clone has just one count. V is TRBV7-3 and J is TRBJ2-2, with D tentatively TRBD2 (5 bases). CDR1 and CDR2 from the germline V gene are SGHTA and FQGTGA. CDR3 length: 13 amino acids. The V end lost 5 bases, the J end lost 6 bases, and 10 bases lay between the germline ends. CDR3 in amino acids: CASSASSPGELFF. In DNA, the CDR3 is TGTGCCAGCAGCGCGTCTAGCCCCGGGGAGCTGTTTTTT.

In DNA, the CDR3 is TGTGCCAGCCGGGCGGGAGGAGAGACCCAGTACTTC. Translating gives CASRAGGETQYF. This chain uses TRBV2 with TRBJ2-5; TRBD2 matches at 8 bases. Germline CDR1 and CDR2: SNHLY and FYNNEI. Trimming removed 8 bases from V and 4 bases from J; junction bases left unmatched: 3. The CDR3 contains 12 residues.

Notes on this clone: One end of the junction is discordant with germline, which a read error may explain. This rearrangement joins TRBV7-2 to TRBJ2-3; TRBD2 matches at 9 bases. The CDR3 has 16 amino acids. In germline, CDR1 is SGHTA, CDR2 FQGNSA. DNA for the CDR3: TGTGCCAGCAGATTAGCGGGCGGGGGGGCAGCAAATACGCAGTATTTT. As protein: CASRLAGGGAANTQYF.

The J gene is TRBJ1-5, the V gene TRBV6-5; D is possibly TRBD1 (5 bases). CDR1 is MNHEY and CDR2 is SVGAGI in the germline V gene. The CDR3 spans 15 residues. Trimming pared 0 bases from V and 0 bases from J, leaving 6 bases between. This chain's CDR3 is CASSYSGLSNQPQHF. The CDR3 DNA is TGTGCCAGCAGTTACTCGGGACTTAGCAATCAGCCCCAGCATTTT.

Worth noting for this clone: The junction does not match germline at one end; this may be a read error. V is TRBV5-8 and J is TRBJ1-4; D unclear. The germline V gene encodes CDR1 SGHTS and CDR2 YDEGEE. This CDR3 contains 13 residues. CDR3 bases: TGTGCCAGCACCACCTCCACTAATGAAAAACTGCTTTTT. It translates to CASTTSTNEKLLF.

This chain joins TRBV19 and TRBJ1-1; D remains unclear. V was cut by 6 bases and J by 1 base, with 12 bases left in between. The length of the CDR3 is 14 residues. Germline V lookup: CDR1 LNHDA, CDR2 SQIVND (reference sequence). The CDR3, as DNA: TGTGCCAGTAGACGGGGAGGCGGGAACACTGAAGCTTTCTTT. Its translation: CASRRGGGNTEAFF.

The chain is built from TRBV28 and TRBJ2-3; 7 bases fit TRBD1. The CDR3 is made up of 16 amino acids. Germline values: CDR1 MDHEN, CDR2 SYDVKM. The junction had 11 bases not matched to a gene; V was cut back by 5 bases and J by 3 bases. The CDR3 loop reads CASSGWDSLGTDTQYF. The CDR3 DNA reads TGTGCCAGCAGTGGATGGGACAGTTTAGGGACAGATACGCAGTATTTT.

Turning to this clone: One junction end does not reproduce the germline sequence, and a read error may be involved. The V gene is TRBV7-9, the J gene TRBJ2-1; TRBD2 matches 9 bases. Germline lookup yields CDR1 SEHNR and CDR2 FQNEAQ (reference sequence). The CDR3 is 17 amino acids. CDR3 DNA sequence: TGTTCCAGCAGCTTAATGCCTAACGGCGGGAGGGCCAATGAGCAGTTCTTC. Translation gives CSSSLMPNGGRANEQFF.

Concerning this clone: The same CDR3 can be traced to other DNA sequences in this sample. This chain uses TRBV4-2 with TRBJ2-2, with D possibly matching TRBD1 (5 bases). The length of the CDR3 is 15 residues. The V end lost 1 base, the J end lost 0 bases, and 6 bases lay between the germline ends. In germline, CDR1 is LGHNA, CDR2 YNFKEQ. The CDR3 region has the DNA TGTGCCAGCAGCCAAGGACAGACGAACACCGGGGAGCTGTTTTTT. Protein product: CASSQGQTNTGELFF.

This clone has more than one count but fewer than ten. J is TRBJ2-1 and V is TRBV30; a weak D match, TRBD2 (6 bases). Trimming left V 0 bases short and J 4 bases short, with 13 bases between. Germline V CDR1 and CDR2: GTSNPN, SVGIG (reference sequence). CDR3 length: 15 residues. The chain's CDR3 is CAWSVRGLRYNEQFF. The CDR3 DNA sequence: TGTGCCTGGAGTGTACGGGGACTCCGGTACAATGAGCAGTTCTTC. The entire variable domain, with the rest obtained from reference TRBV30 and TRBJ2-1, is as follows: SQTIHQWPATLVQPVGSPLSLECTVEGTSNPNLYWYRQAAGRGLQLLFYSVGIGQISSEVPQNLSASRPQDRQFILSSKKLLLSDSGFYLCAWSVRGLRYNEQFFGPGTRLTVL.

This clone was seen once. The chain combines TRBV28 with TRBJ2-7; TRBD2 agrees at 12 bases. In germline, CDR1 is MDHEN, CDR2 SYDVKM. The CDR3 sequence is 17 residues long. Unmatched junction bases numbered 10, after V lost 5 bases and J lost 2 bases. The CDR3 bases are TGTGCCAGCAGTCTTCGGTCCCTAGCGGGGGGGCCCTACGAGCAGTACGTC. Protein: CASSLRSLAGGPYEQYV.

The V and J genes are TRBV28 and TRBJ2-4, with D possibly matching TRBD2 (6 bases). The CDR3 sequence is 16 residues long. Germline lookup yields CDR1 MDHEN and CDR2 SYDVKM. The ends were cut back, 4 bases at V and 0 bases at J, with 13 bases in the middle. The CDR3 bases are TGTGCCAGCAGTTCGTCCGTGGGACTAGCCAAAAACATTCAGTACTTC. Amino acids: CASSSSVGLAKNIQYF.

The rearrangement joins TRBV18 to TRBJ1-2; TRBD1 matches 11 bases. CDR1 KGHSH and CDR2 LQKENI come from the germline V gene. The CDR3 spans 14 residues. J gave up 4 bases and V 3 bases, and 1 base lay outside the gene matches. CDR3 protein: CASSPGTGGYGYTF. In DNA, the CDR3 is TGTGCCAGCTCACCCGGGACAGGGGGCTATGGCTACACCTTC.

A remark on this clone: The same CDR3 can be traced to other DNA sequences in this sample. CDR3 in DNA: TGTGCCAGCAGTTACGGACGGGGCTCTGGAAACACCATATATTTT. This translates into CASSYGRGSGNTIYF. The rearrangement links TRBV6-5 to TRBJ1-3; D is uncertain. Germline assignment: CDR1 MNHEY and CDR2 SVGAGI. Trimming shortened V by 2 bases and J by 0 bases, and 8 bases separated the two germline ends. CDR3 length equals 15 residues.